The rows below give T cell receptor beta chains drawn from one sample of a study of beta chain features in type 1 diabetes. The protocol was immunoSEQ multiplex PCR, while the TCRdb copy is restricted to in-frame clones and leaves out a portion. The sample lists 600,000 or so clones, around 11% occurring once. The sample taken for sequencing was naive CD4+ T cells from blood. The receptors originated from a man between 25 and 39 years old with type 1 diabetes. CDR3s include the opening cysteine and the closing phenylalanine or tryptophan. D genes are given only for firm matches. Some rows mark clone size as missing; the rest say once, few, many or name a class of expanded clone.

clone size	J gene	V gene	D gene	CDR3 protein	CDR3 DNA
few	TRBJ2-7	TRBV5-1	.	CASSSGPDGYEQYF	TGCGCCAGCAGCTCGGGACCGGATGGCTACGAGCAGTACTTC
.	TRBJ2-2	TRBV9	TRBD2	CASSGPGLGSTGELFF	TGTGCCAGCAGCGGCCCGGGACTAGGGTCCACCGGGGAGCTGTTTTTT
.	TRBJ2-6	TRBV19	.	CASNRAISGANVLTF	TGTGCCAGTAACAGGGCGATCTCTGGGGCCAACGTCCTGACTTTC
few	TRBJ2-1	TRBV9	.	CASSVAPGPYNEQFF	TGTGCCAGCAGCGTAGCGCCGGGGCCATACAATGAGCAGTTCTTC
few	TRBJ1-5	TRBV9	TRBD1	CASSVAGGGDQPQHF	TGTGCCAGCAGCGTCGCAGGGGGAGGTGATCAGCCCCAGCATTTT
.	TRBJ2-5	TRBV7-3	TRBD1	CASSLDRGQETQYF	TGTGCCAGCAGCCTGGACAGGGGGCAAGAGACCCAGTACTTC
few	TRBJ1-5	TRBV18	.	CASSPSGAQGNQPQHF	TGTGCCAGCTCACCATCGGGGGCTCAAGGCAATCAGCCCCAGCATTTT
few	TRBJ2-3	TRBV19	.	CASTSTDTQYF	TGTGCCAGTACGAGCACAGATACGCAGTATTTT
few	TRBJ2-6	TRBV27	TRBD1	CASSPRQGVGSGANVLTF	TGTGCCAGCAGTCCGAGACAGGGTGTAGGCTCTGGGGCCAACGTCCTGACTTTC
few	TRBJ2-3	TRBV5-1	.	CASSSPRMGGATDTQYF	TGCGCCAGCAGCTCCCCCCGGATGGGGGGGGCCACAGATACGCAGTATTTT
.	TRBJ1-4	TRBV28	.	CASSLQGSNEKLFF	TGTGCCAGCAGTCTGCAGGGTTCTAATGAAAAACTGTTTTTT
.	TRBJ2-3	TRBV14	TRBD2	CASSRLAGLDTQYF	TGTGCCAGCAGCCGACTAGCAGGGTTGGATACGCAGTATTTT
few	TRBJ2-1	TRBV29-1	.	CSAHRSGNEQFF	TGCAGCGCTCACAGGTCCGGGAATGAGCAGTTCTTC
few	TRBJ2-1	TRBV5-1	TRBD2	CASSRLAGNEQFF	TGCGCCAGCAGTCGCCTAGCGGGCAATGAGCAGTTCTTC
.	TRBJ2-3	TRBV25-1	.	CASSTSGGYATDTQYF	TGTGCCAGCAGTACCTCCGGAGGGTATGCCACAGATACGCAGTATTTT
.	TRBJ2-1	TRBV18	.	CASSPLNWTFRSYNEQFF	TGTGCCAGCTCACCACTGAATTGGACTTTCCGATCCTACAATGAGCAGTTCTTC
few	TRBJ1-5	TRBV5-1	.	CASSPGQDNQPQHF	TGCGCCAGCAGCCCGGGACAAGACAATCAGCCCCAGCATTTT
.	TRBJ1-2	TRBV30	.	CAWSPPPARGYGYTF	TGTGCCTGGAGTCCGCCACCCGCACGGGGGTATGGCTACACCTTC
few	TRBJ2-3	TRBV5-1	.	CASSLTAGNTDTQYF	TGCGCCAGCAGCTTGACGGCAGGGAATACAGATACGCAGTATTTT
.	TRBJ2-3	TRBV5-8	TRBD2	CASSLAPAGGTDTQYF	TGTGCCAGCAGCTTGGCCCCCGCGGGGGGCACAGATACGCAGTATTTT
.	TRBJ2-5	TRBV15	.	CATSRDRGFQETQYF	TGTGCCACCAGCAGAGACAGGGGATTCCAAGAGACCCAGTACTTC
.	TRBJ1-1	TRBV7-2	TRBD1	CASSLGGTGGLEAFF	TGTGCCAGCAGCTTAGGGGGGACAGGAGGACTTGAAGCTTTCTTT
.	TRBJ2-3	TRBV7-9	TRBD2	CASSLVGRGDTDTQYF	TGTGCCAGCAGCTTAGTGGGACGGGGGGACACAGATACGCAGTATTTT
.	TRBJ1-2	TRBV4-3	.	CASSQERTAYGYTF	TGCGCCAGCAGCCAAGAGAGGACAGCCTATGGCTACACCTTC
.	TRBJ2-3	TRBV5-1	.	CASSLIQEDTQYF	TGCGCCAGCAGCTTGATACAGGAAGATACGCAGTATTTT
few	TRBJ2-3	TRBV6-6	.	CASSYSLVGGLEYF	TGTGCCAGCAGTTACTCCCTCGTCGGGGGCCTTGAATATTTT
.	TRBJ2-3	TRBV27	.	CASSFSGTDTQYF	TGTGCCAGCAGTTTCTCCGGAACAGATACGCAGTATTTT
few	TRBJ2-6	TRBV9	.	CASSGTPQNVLTF	TGTGCCAGCAGCGGGACCCCTCAGAACGTCCTGACTTTC
few	TRBJ1-1	TRBV7-3	.	CASSPAGRTEAFF	TGTGCCAGCAGCCCTGCAGGGCGCACTGAAGCTTTCTTT
few	TRBJ1-2	TRBV10-2	.	CASSEQGGGYTF	TGCGCCAGCAGTGAACAGGGAGGTGGCTACACCTTC